The rows below give T cell receptor beta chains drawn from one sample of a study of shared clonotypes between healthy human individuals. Assay: immunoSEQ multiplex PCR; the TCRdb copy retains only in-frame clones and omits some. The table includes some 470,000 clones, 76% detected once. Sequences were obtained from PBMCs. These receptors were taken from a middle-aged woman in good health. Some clones in this sample may be carry-over from other donors' samples. CDR3s include the opening cysteine and the closing phenylalanine or tryptophan. The D gene is left open where the match is weak. The size entry is marked missing in some rows and otherwise reads once, few, many or a size class.

size: .
J: TRBJ2-5
V: TRBV6-5
D: TRBD1
DNA: TGTGCCAGCAGCGCAAGGGGGCGCGTTGAGACCCAGTACTTC
CDR3: CASSARGRVETQYF

size: .
J: TRBJ2-5
V: TRBV27
D: .
DNA: TGTGCCAGCAGTTTAAAAAGCGGTCTAACCCAGTACTTC
CDR3: CASSLKSGLTQYF

size: .
J: TRBJ2-2
V: TRBV7-2
D: TRBD2
DNA: TGTGCCAGCAGCCGATTCCTAGCGGGAGATTCGGGGGAGCTGTTTTTT
CDR3: CASSRFLAGDSGELFF

size: many
J: TRBJ2-7
V: TRBV5-1
D: .
DNA: TGCGCCAGCAGCTGGTACGACACCTACGAGCAGTACTTC
CDR3: CASSWYDTYEQYF

size: .
J: TRBJ1-1
V: TRBV7-9
D: .
DNA: TGTGCCAGCAGCTTAAAGTTTGGCGCCCTGAACACTGAAGCTTTCTTT
CDR3: CASSLKFGALNTEAFF

size: few
J: TRBJ2-1
V: TRBV7-9
D: TRBD2
DNA: TGTGCCAGCAGCTCCTGGACTAGCGGGATCGATGAGCAGTTCTTC
CDR3: CASSSWTSGIDEQFF

size: .
J: TRBJ2-7
V: TRBV18
D: TRBD1
DNA: TGTGCCAGCTCAAACAGGGGGACGGGGAGCTACGAGCAGTACTTC
CDR3: CASSNRGTGSYEQYF

size: .
J: TRBJ2-7
V: TRBV30
D: TRBD1
DNA: TGTGCCTGGAGTGTAAGGGGGACAGGATTCTACGAGCAGTACTTC
CDR3: CAWSVRGTGFYEQYF

size: .
J: TRBJ2-7
V: TRBV28
D: TRBD1
DNA: TGTGCCAGCAGTTTCCAACAGGGGGCGTACGAGCAGTACTTC
CDR3: CASSFQQGAYEQYF

size: .
J: TRBJ2-3
V: TRBV9
D: .
DNA: TGTGCCAGCAGCGTGGAGTCAGATACGCAGTATTTT
CDR3: CASSVESDTQYF

size: .
J: TRBJ1-4
V: TRBV10-3
D: .
DNA: TGTGCCATCAGTGATGAGGGGGGCAAGAATGAAAAACTGTTTTTT
CDR3: CAISDEGGKNEKLFF

size: .
J: TRBJ1-6
V: TRBV15
D: .
DNA: TGTGCCACCAGCAGAGTTGGGGGGTCGAATTCACCCCTCCACTTT
CDR3: CATSRVGGSNSPLHF

size: .
J: TRBJ2-3
V: TRBV5-4
D: .
DNA: TGTGCCAGCAGCACTGCCAGGGTGACAGATACGCAGTATTTT
CDR3: CASSTARVTDTQYF

size: .
J: TRBJ2-1
V: TRBV5-1
D: TRBD2
DNA: TGCGCCAGCAGCTTGTTGAGCGGGAGTTATGAGCAGTTCTTC
CDR3: CASSLLSGSYEQFF

size: .
J: TRBJ2-7
V: TRBV10-3
D: .
DNA: TGTGCCATCAAACCAGGGGACACCCACTACGAGCAGTACTTC
CDR3: CAIKPGDTHYEQYF

size: .
J: TRBJ2-7
V: TRBV25-1
D: .
DNA: TGTGCCAGCAGTCCAGGGGGGTCGAACGAGCAGTACTTC
CDR3: CASSPGGSNEQYF

size: .
J: TRBJ1-5
V: TRBV28
D: TRBD1
DNA: TGTGCCAGCAGTTCGAACAACAGGGGATCTCAGCCCCAGCATTTT
CDR3: CASSSNNRGSQPQHF

size: few
J: TRBJ2-1
V: TRBV4-1
D: .
DNA: TGCGCCAGCAGCCGCGGACGGGGACTGGCCTCCTACAATGAGCAGTTCTTC
CDR3: CASSRGRGLASYNEQFF

size: .
J: TRBJ2-1
V: TRBV7-3
D: .
DNA: TGTGCCAGCAGCTCCGGGAGCTCCTACAATGAGCAGTTCTTC
CDR3: CASSSGSSYNEQFF

size: .
J: TRBJ1-5
V: TRBV18
D: .
DNA: TGTGCCAGCACCCCGGACAGTTTATATCAGCCCCAGCATTTT
CDR3: CASTPDSLYQPQHF

size: .
J: TRBJ2-1
V: TRBV21-1
D: .
DNA: TGTGCCAGCAGCAAAGTAGGCCGACTACACTACAATGAGCAGTTCTTC
CDR3: CASSKVGRLHYNEQFF

size: many
J: TRBJ1-4
V: TRBV18
D: .
DNA: TGTGCCAGCTCACCCACAGGTTGGAGTGAAAAACTGTTTTTT
CDR3: CASSPTGWSEKLFF

size: .
J: TRBJ1-2
V: TRBV2
D: TRBD1
DNA: TGTGCCAGCTCGAAAAGCGGGCAGGGGGCGATTGGCTACACCTTC
CDR3: CASSKSGQGAIGYTF

size: many
J: TRBJ2-2
V: TRBV2
D: .
DNA: TGTGCCAGCAGGGCTCAGAACACCGGGGAGCTGTTTTTT
CDR3: CASRAQNTGELFF

size: .
J: TRBJ1-6
V: TRBV6-5
D: .
DNA: TGTGCCATATCCCCCAGAGGGAATTCACCCCTCCACTTT
CDR3: CAISPRGNSPLHF

size: .
J: TRBJ2-7
V: TRBV5-4
D: TRBD1
DNA: TGTGCCGGCAGCCCCGTCCCGGGGACAGGGGGCGAGCAGTACTTC
CDR3: CAGSPVPGTGGEQYF

size: many
J: TRBJ1-1
V: TRBV11-3
D: TRBD1
DNA: TGTGCCAGCAGCCTTGGGACAGGGACGAGGAGCACTGAAGCTTTCTTT
CDR3: CASSLGTGTRSTEAFF

size: .
J: TRBJ2-7
V: TRBV5-8
D: TRBD1
DNA: TGTGCCAGCAGCTTGACAGGGGGCTCCTTCTTACCCTACGAGCAGTACTTC
CDR3: CASSLTGGSFLPYEQYF